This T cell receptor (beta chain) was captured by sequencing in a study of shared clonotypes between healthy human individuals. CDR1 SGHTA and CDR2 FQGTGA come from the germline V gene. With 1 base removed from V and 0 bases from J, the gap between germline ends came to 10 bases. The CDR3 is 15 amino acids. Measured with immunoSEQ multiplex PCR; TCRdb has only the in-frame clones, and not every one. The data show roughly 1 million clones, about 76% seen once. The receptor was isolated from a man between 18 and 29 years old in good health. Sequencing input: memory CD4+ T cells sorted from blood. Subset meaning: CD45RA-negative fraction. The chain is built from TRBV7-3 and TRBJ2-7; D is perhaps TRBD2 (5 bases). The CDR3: CASSLIGGGSYEQYF. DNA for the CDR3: TGTGCCAGCAGCTTAATAGGCGGAGGCTCCTACGAGCAGTACTTC.